What follows are 10 T cell receptor beta chains derived from one specimen sequenced in a study of tumor-infiltrating lymphocytes in primary liver carcinoma (dated by TCRdb to about 2017). TCRdb shows the sequencer as Illumina HiSeq 2500. Starting from 450 to 500 ng total RNA, TCRbeta-specific cDNA was produced by reverse transcription with a constant-region primer and ProtoScript II reverse transcriptase. The TCRbeta libraries were prepared through three rounds of nested multiplex PCR following a slightly modified ARM-PCR procedure. Multiplex TRBV1-TRBV30 forward primers and a Cbeta reverse primer were used in the first two PCR rounds, each of which was run for around 10 cycles. TCRdb reworked the public reads: Q25 trimming with fastp, MiXCR clone assembly, productive beta chains retained. Under each unique CDR3 protein, matching rows form one entry showing the most common genes and DNA. The sample table contains 95,000 to 150,000 distinct CDR3 sequences; only one count was recorded for around two thirds of them. The top ten constitute about a tenth of the sample.

Total RNA and DNA were co-extracted without cell sorting from approximately 22-30 mg of bulk tissue using the AllPrep DNA/RNA mini kit. Sequenced input: liver tumor tissue from sampling region 1. The cell subset or site label of this sample denotes: tumor region T1, superior pole. These receptor sequences come from an older woman with primary liver carcinoma and hepatitis B virus infection.

In its sample, this clonotype was seen many times. The chain recombines TRBV6-6 with TRBJ2-3, with TRBD1 matching 11 bases. This CDR3 comprises 14 residues. In germline, CDR1 is MNHNY, CDR2 SVGAGI (reference sequence). Trimming cost V 2 bases and J 5 bases; bases outside gene matches: 0. CDR3 coding DNA: TGTGCCAGCAGTTACGGGACAGGGGGAGATACGCAGTATTTT. As protein: CASSYGTGGDTQYF.

Comments on this clonotype: A junction end diverges from the germline sequence, so it may reflect a read error. The gene calls are TRBV25-1 and TRBJ2-2, with a tentative D call TRBD2 (5 bases). This CDR3 contains 16 residues. From germline, CDR1 is MGHDK and CDR2 SYGVNS. CDR3 coding DNA: TGTGCAGAAGGAGGTACCCAGCCAGAAGACACCGGGGAGCTGTTCTTT. Translating gives CAEGGTQPEDTGELFF.

In its sample, this clonotype was seen a few times. The chain is built from TRBV28 and TRBJ1-6; D uncertain. This CDR3 is built from 15 residues. V was cut by 7 bases and J by 0 bases, with 10 bases left in between. Germline V gene data show CDR1 as MDHEN and CDR2 as SYDVKM. CDR3 coding DNA: TGTGCCAGCACCGTACAGAGCTCCTATAATTCACCCCTCCACTTT. Amino acids: CASTVQSSYNSPLHF.

This clonotype came up a few times. The chain carries TRBV14 and TRBJ2-5; no reliable D call. CDR1 and CDR2 (germline): SGHDN, FVKESK. The CDR3 runs 15 residues. V was trimmed by 1 base and J by 2 bases, leaving 11 bases between them. The CDR3 region is CASSQGINRQETQYF. Here the CDR3 DNA reads TGTGCCAGCAGCCAAGGGATAAACAGACAAGAGACCCAGTACTTC.

V gene TRBV28 combines with J gene TRBJ1-1; D is undetermined. Trimming shortened V by 7 bases and J by 7 bases, and 19 bases separated the two germline ends. The CDR3 covers 14 residues. Germline CDR1 and CDR2: MDHEN and SYDVKM. CDR3 amino acids: CASMGSRNVGEAFF. The CDR3 coding sequence is TGTGCCAGCATGGGAAGTCGAAACGTCGGTGAAGCTTTCTTT.

In its sample, this clonotype was seen many times. This sequence joins TRBV12-3 or TRBV12-4 and TRBJ2-7; D gene uncertain. The CDR3 covers 12 residues. The V end lost 6 bases, the J end lost 0 bases, and 6 bases lay between the germline ends. The CDR3 DNA sequence: TGTGCCAGCAGGTTCAGCTCCTACGAGCAGTACTTC. This encodes CASRFSSYEQYF.

This clonotype was seen just once. The chain employs TRBV18 and TRBJ2-7; 10 bases fit TRBD2. CDR3 length equals 15 residues. Germline CDR1 and CDR2: KGHSH and LQKENI. J gave up 5 bases and V 4 bases, and 8 bases lay outside the gene matches. In nucleotides, the CDR3 is TGTGCCAGCTCACTAGCGGGAGGAGCCGGCGACGAGCAGTACTTC. Its translation: CASSLAGGAGDEQYF.

The chain recombines TRBV5-1 with TRBJ2-2, with D tentatively TRBD1 (5 bases). Germline values: CDR1 SGHRS, CDR2 YFSETQ. The CDR3 length is 15 residues. Trimming took off 4 bases at V and 4 bases at J, with 14 bases between the two ends. CDR3 nucleotides: TGCGCCAGCAGCCCGACAAGGGGTGGCACCGGGGAGCTGTTTTTT. Translated: CASSPTRGGTGELFF.

This clonotype was found many times. This chain uses TRBV6-5 with TRBJ1-4, with D possibly being TRBD1 (5 bases). V was trimmed by 8 bases and J by 7 bases, leaving 17 bases between them. The CDR3 consists of 14 residues. Germline CDR1 reads MNHEY; CDR2 reads SVGAGI. Written as DNA, the CDR3 is TGTGCCAGCGGACTCGGGGGGTTGTCTGAAAAACTGTTTTTT. As protein: CASGLGGLSEKLFF.

In its sample, this clonotype was seen many times. The chain joins TRBV6-6 to TRBJ2-7; TRBD1 aligns across 7 bases. The germline V gene encodes CDR1 MNHNY and CDR2 SVGAGI (reference sequence). The CDR3 consists of 14 residues. Trimming removed 3 bases from V and 5 bases from J; junction bases left unmatched: 7. CDR3 in DNA: TGTGCCAGCAGTTATGTACAGGGGAACGACGAGCAGTACTTC. This encodes CASSYVQGNDEQYF.